This T cell receptor beta chain originates from a study of cytomegalovirus exposure and HLA in healthy donors. Study results and limitations: Immune exposure data for these donors was limited to CMV serostatus.

V lost 4 bases to trimming and J lost 6 bases, with 7 bases between them. The CDR3 is 13 amino acids. Germline V lookup: CDR1 SGHNT, CDR2 YENEEA. The PCR made use of 60 Vbeta and 13 Jbeta primers. Generated by immunoSEQ multiplex PCR, the TCRdb table keeps only in-frame clones and is missing some. The sample lists roughly 110,000 clones, roughly four fifths occurring once. Worth noting for this clone: Its antigen is unidentified.

The receptor comes from a man aged 50-60 years in good health and CMV-seronegative. The chain employs TRBV11-3 and TRBJ1-6, with D perhaps matching TRBD1 (6 bases). Sequenced: PBMCs. CDR3 nucleotides: TGTGCCAGCAGCTGGACAGCTAATTCACCCCTCCACTTT. It encodes CASSWTANSPLHF.